This T cell receptor beta chain was profiled in a study of blood T cell repertoires in COVID-19. About the research overall: COVID-19 samples collected from the United States, Italy and Spain covered acute and convalescent phases. T cells, B-cell-depleted T cells, or PBMCs supplied cDNA or gDNA.

Authors' analysis steps: How many nucleated cells were present was estimated from reference gene primer amplification. The protocol was immunoSEQ multiplex PCR, while the TCRdb copy is restricted to in-frame clones and leaves out a portion. That table furnishes V, J and clone size, whereas the DNA furnished D and trimming. The table has approximately 71,000 clones, about 88% seen once. The germline V gene encodes CDR1 SGHKS and CDR2 YYEKEE (reference sequence). The ends were cut back, 0 bases at V and 0 bases at J, with 6 bases in the middle. The CDR3 length is 14 residues. Material for sequencing was peripheral blood. The source of this sequence is a human donor in a cohort sampled during active COVID-19. The chain joins TRBV5-5 to TRBJ1-2; no clear D gene. The DNA of the CDR3 is TGTGCCAGCAGCTTGGATTTAGCTAACTATGGCTACACCTTC. Its protein is CASSLDLANYGYTF.